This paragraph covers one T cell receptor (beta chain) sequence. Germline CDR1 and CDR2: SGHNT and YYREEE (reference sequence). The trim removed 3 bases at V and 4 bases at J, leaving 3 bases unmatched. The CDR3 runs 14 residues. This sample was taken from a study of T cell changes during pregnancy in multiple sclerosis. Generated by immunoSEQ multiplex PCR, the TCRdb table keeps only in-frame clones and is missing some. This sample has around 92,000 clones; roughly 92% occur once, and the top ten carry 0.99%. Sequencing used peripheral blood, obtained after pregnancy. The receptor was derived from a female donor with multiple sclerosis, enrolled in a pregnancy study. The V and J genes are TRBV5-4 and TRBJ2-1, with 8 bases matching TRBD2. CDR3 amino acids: CASSSGLEYNEQFF. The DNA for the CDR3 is TGTGCCAGCAGCTCGGGACTAGAGTACAATGAGCAGTTCTTC.